This TCR beta chain was sequenced for a study of blood T cell repertoires in COVID-19. Study-level information: Nucleic acid was either cDNA or gDNA, and it came from T cells, B-cell-depleted T cells, or PBMCs.

Exposed study participants had met a COVID-19 case within 2 weeks before entry. In the original workflow: Amplification of reference gene primers was used by the study to estimate nucleated cell counts. Produced via immunoSEQ multiplex PCR; TCRdb's table is partial and in-frame only. That table furnishes V, J and clone size, whereas the DNA furnished D and trimming. The sample contains a few hundred thousand clones, about 86% of which appear only once. V lost 4 bases to trimming and J lost 0 bases, with 8 bases between them. Germline V lookup: CDR1 LNHDA, CDR2 SQIVND (reference sequence). The CDR3 totals 14 residues.

The chain has TRBV19 and TRBJ2-3, with D hard to call. This TCR came from a woman aged 30 to 39 who had been exposed to COVID-19. Sequences were obtained from PBMCs or T cells enriched from blood (not recorded which). CDR3 bases: TGTGCCAGTAGTAGGGCACCCAGCACAGATACGCAGTATTTT. This sequence encodes CASSRAPSTDTQYF.